The sequence of this T cell receptor (beta chain) was determined in a study of siplizumab effects on memory and regulatory T cells. About 10^5 TCR templates were assayed per sample. Clones were read by immunoSEQ multiplex PCR, and TCRdb kept only the in-frame ones, dropping some. The data hold roughly 60,000 clones, with about 96% observed a single time. The germline V gene encodes CDR1 MGHRA and CDR2 YSYEKL. Trimming removed 1 base from V and 2 bases from J, with 15 bases in between. The CDR3 sequence is 16 residues long. Study outcomes and limitations: The naive T cell population seemed more diverse than memory cells and seemed a major contributor to the alloresponse.

On this clone: Its target is not known.

Sequencing used naive CD8+ T cells sorted from blood. The source is a human donor in good health. The chain is built from TRBV4-1 and TRBJ2-7; the D gene is possibly TRBD1 (7 bases). CDR3 sequence (DNA): TGCGCCAGCAGCCAAGTAGCAGGGGGGACAGCCTACGAGCAGTACTTC. This sequence encodes CASSQVAGGTAYEQYF.